The next 15 T cell receptor beta chains were all read from a single sample in a study of cytomegalovirus exposure and HLA in healthy donors. A multiplex PCR was run with 60 Vbeta primers and 13 Jbeta primers. TCRdb's copy holds only in-frame clones and misses some; the assay was immunoSEQ multiplex PCR. Among tens of thousands of clones, 73% were seen once, and the ten largest hold 5.4%. Sequencing input: PBMCs. These receptor sequences come from a man aged 45-65 years in good health and CMV-seronegative.

This clone was counted between two and nine times. The CDR3 bases are TGTGCCAGCAGCCCTCGACGGGGGGGCACAGATACGCAGTATTTT. It codes for CASSPRRGGTDTQYF. The chain combines TRBV7-2 with TRBJ2-3; the match to TRBD2 covers 7 bases. V gave up 5 bases and J gave up 1 base; unmatched junction bases: 6. Looked up from germline, CDR1 is SGHTA and CDR2 is FQGNSA. The CDR3 totals 15 residues.

This chain joins TRBV5-1 and TRBJ2-7; 9 bases are shared with TRBD1. CDR3 length: 15 residues. V gave up 4 bases and J gave up 2 bases; unmatched junction bases: 7. Germline CDR1 and CDR2: SGHRS and YFSETQ. The CDR3 DNA reads TGCGCCAGCAGCAGCTACAGGGGGCTCACCTACGAGCAGTACTTC. Its translation: CASSSYRGLTYEQYF.

This chain connects TRBV19 to TRBJ1-1; perhaps TRBD1 as D (5 bases). The CDR3 runs 13 residues. Trimming removed 2 bases at V and 1 base at J, with 5 bases between. Per germline, CDR1 LNHDA and CDR2 SQIVND (reference sequence). Here the CDR3 reads CASSIQGNTEAFF. The CDR3, as DNA: TGTGCCAGTAGTATACAGGGGAACACTGAAGCTTTCTTT.

This clone appeared a single time. V gene TRBV7-9 combines with J gene TRBJ1-1; tentative D call: TRBD1 (6 bases). Germline CDR1 SEHNR, CDR2 FQNEAQ (reference sequence). Trimming took off 5 bases at V and 1 base at J, with 8 bases between the two ends. The CDR3 has 13 residues. The CDR3 bases are TGTGCCAGCAGCCTGGGACAGAACACTGAAGCTTTCTTT. Protein product: CASSLGQNTEAFF.

The CDR3 DNA reads as TGCAGCGTGGGTTCTGCGGTCCGGGGGGAAAAACTGTTTTTT. Its protein product is CSVGSAVRGEKLFF. V is TRBV29-1 and J is TRBJ1-4; perhaps TRBD1 as D (5 bases). V was shortened by 6 bases and J by 8 bases, with 19 bases between the two germline ends. The CDR3 consists of 14 residues. Germline CDR1 reads SQVTM; CDR2 reads ANQGSEA.

This clone was found a few times. The chain links TRBV9 to TRBJ2-2; 7 nucleotides align to TRBD1. The CDR3 contains 17 residues. J was trimmed by 4 bases and V by 5 bases; bases with no gene match: 14. Germline CDR1 reads SGDLS; CDR2 reads YYNGEE. The CDR3 DNA reads TGTGCCAGCAGTCCAGAAATTACAGGGGCCTCCACCGGGGAGCTGTTTTTT. This encodes CASSPEITGASTGELFF.

The chain couples TRBV5-1 to TRBJ2-5; TRBD2 might be the D (6 bases). Trimming took off 4 bases at V and 5 bases at J, with 21 bases between the two ends. The CDR3 length is 16 residues. In germline, CDR1 is SGHRS, CDR2 YFSETQ. CDR3 in amino acids: CASSMPTGTSRETQYF. For the CDR3, the DNA is TGCGCCAGCAGCATGCCGACGGGTACTAGCCGGGAGACCCAGTACTTC. The whole variable domain, remainder taken from reference TRBV5-1 and TRBJ2-5, is KAGVTQTPRYLIKTRGQQVTLSCSPISGHRSVSWYQQTPGQGLQFLFEYFSETQRNKGNFPGRFSGRQFSNSRSEMNVSTLELGDSALYLCASSMPTGTSRETQYFGPGTRLLVL.

The chain carries TRBV6-5 and TRBJ2-7; maybe TRBD2 (6 bases). Trimming stripped 6 bases from V and 5 bases from J, with 17 bases between. Germline CDR1 and CDR2: MNHEY and SVGAGI. The CDR3 covers 14 residues. CDR3 sequence (DNA): TGTGCCAGCAGGCCGGGAGCAGGAGGGCACGAGCAGTACTTC. It yields the protein CASRPGAGGHEQYF.

The V and J genes are TRBV29-1 and TRBJ1-2, with TRBD1 identical over 12 bases. J gave up 4 bases and V 2 bases, and 5 bases lay outside the gene matches. In germline, CDR1 is SQVTM, CDR2 ANQGSEA. CDR3 length: 15 residues. CDR3 coding DNA: TGCAGCGTTGAATCCCGGGACAGGGGGCTCTATGGCTACACCTTC. Translation gives CSVESRDRGLYGYTF.

The gene calls are TRBV9 and TRBJ2-1; D might be TRBD2 (5 bases). Germline CDR1 reads SGDLS; CDR2 reads YYNGEE. V gave up 4 bases and J gave up 0 bases, with 11 bases separating them. The CDR3 spans 15 residues. The CDR3 DNA reads as TGTGCCAGCAGCTCTAGGACTTCCTCCTACAATGAGCAGTTCTTC. It translates to CASSSRTSSYNEQFF. Drawing the rest from reference TRBV9 and TRBJ2-1, the complete variable domain is DSGVTQTPKHLITATGQRVTLRCSPRSGDLSVYWYQQSLDQGLQFLIQYYNGEERAKGNILERFSAQQFPDLHSELNLSSLELGDSALYFCASSSRTSSYNEQFFGPGTRLTVL.

The chain links TRBV9 to TRBJ1-1; D may be TRBD1 (6 bases). Germline-derived CDR1 and CDR2 are SGDLS and YYNGEE. V lost 2 bases, J lost 5 bases, and 19 bases lay in between. The CDR3 contains 16 residues. The CDR3 sequence: CASSVTDTGKGTEAFF. The CDR3 region has the DNA TGTGCCAGCAGCGTCACTGATACAGGGAAGGGGACTGAAGCTTTCTTT.

This clone is medium-sized (0.01 to 0.1%). CDR3 bases: TGTGCCAGCAGCGTAGGGGGCGGGGGGGCCGGCGAGCAGTACTTC. It is translated as CASSVGGGGAGEQYF. The genes are TRBV9 and TRBJ2-7, with 9 bases matching TRBD2. CDR1 and CDR2 from the germline V gene are SGDLS and YYNGEE. Trimming took 0 bases from V and 6 from J; bases not matched to a gene: 7. This CDR3 is built from 15 residues.

The chain recombines TRBV6-5 with TRBJ1-6, with D possibly matching TRBD1 (5 bases). This CDR3 spans 14 amino acids. Germline V CDR1 and CDR2: MNHEY, SVGAGI. V lost 10 bases and J lost 6, with 16 bases in between. CDR3 DNA sequence: TGTGCCACAGGCTTCAGGGATTCTAATTCACCCCTCCACTTT. Protein product: CATGFRDSNSPLHF.

Concerning this clone: A junction boundary mismatches the germline segment, possibly from a read error. This sample also contains other DNA sequences that code for the same CDR3. The rearrangement joins TRBV7-3 to TRBJ2-2, with 12 bases lining up with TRBD2. Germline CDR1 is SGHTA and CDR2 is FQGTGA. This CDR3 comprises 18 residues. CDR3 amino acids: CASSVGLAGGLNTGELFF. DNA for the CDR3: TGTGCCAGCAGCGTAGGGCTAGCGGGGGGGCTGAACACCGGGGAGCTGTTTTTC.

The V call is TRBV27, the J call TRBJ1-1; D call uncertain. The CDR3 has 18 amino acids. V was cut by 2 bases and J by 7 bases, with 26 bases left in between. Looked up from germline, CDR1 is MNHEY and CDR2 is SMNVEV (reference sequence). CDR3 sequence: CASSLRALPGSFALEAFF. CDR3 nucleotide sequence: TGTGCCAGCAGTTTACGGGCTCTCCCCGGGAGTTTTGCCCTTGAAGCTTTCTTT.